A single sample gave rise to the 9 T cell receptor beta chains below, sequenced in a study of cytomegalovirus exposure and HLA in healthy donors. The primer mix had 60 Vbeta and 13 Jbeta primers. The protocol was immunoSEQ multiplex PCR, while the TCRdb copy is restricted to in-frame clones and leaves out a portion. The sample contains 50,000 to 75,000 clones, about 83% of which appear only once. The sample taken for sequencing was PBMCs. Every receptor here comes from a human donor in good health.

The chain joins TRBV7-3 to TRBJ1-2; TRBD1 aligns across 9 bases. The V gene end was trimmed by 5 bases and the J gene end by 5 bases; junction bases not matched to a gene: 9. Germline V gene lookup returns CDR1 SGHTA and CDR2 FQGTGA. The CDR3 is 15 amino acids. The CDR3 is CASSVSGTGLYGYTF. Here the CDR3 DNA reads TGTGCCAGCAGCGTCTCCGGGACAGGGCTATATGGCTACACCTTC. Full variable domain (remainder filled in from reference TRBV7-3 and TRBJ1-2): GAGVSQTPSNKVTEKGKYVELRCDPISGHTALYWYRQSLGQGPEFLIYFQGTGAADDSGLPNDRFFAVRPEGSVSTLKIQRTERGDSAVYLCASSVSGTGLYGYTFGSGTRLTVV.

The J gene is TRBJ2-3, the V gene TRBV2; TRBD2 agrees at 11 bases. The CDR3 covers 17 residues. V lost 8 bases to trimming and J lost 0 bases; unmatched junction nucleotides: 10. Germline-derived CDR1 and CDR2 are SNHLY and FYNNEI. In DNA, the CDR3 is TGTGCCAGCCAAAAGACTAGCGGGATGCATAGCACAGATACGCAGTATTTT. This gives the protein CASQKTSGMHSTDTQYF.

J is TRBJ2-7 and V is TRBV18; perhaps TRBD2 as D (6 bases). Germline CDR1 is KGHSH and CDR2 is LQKENI. Trimming pared 4 bases from V and 2 bases from J, leaving 18 bases between. The CDR3 runs 16 residues. CDR3 protein: CASSQEGPQNPYEQYF. CDR3 sequence (DNA): TGTGCCAGCTCACAGGAGGGCCCACAAAACCCCTACGAGCAGTACTTC.

The rearrangement uses TRBV15 and TRBJ2-1; 8 nucleotides align to TRBD2. This CDR3 is built from 17 residues. Per the germline V gene, CDR1 is LNHNV and CDR2 is YYDKDF (reference sequence). Germline trimming cut 0 bases from V and 8 bases from J; bases unmatched to any gene: 12. The CDR3 sequence is CATSRDLRGGGRDEQFF. In DNA form, the CDR3 reads TGTGCCACCAGCAGAGATCTTAGGGGCGGGGGGCGCGATGAGCAGTTCTTC.

The chain employs TRBV7-2 and TRBJ1-6; 8 nucleotides line up with TRBD1. With V trimmed by 5 bases and J by 6 bases, 3 bases remained unmatched. The CDR3 is 14 amino acids. Germline V lookup: CDR1 SGHTA, CDR2 FQGNSA. The CDR3 DNA reads as TGTGCCAGCAGCAGGGACAGGACTAATTCACCCCTCCACTTT. Protein: CASSRDRTNSPLHF.

The gene calls are TRBV6-1 and TRBJ1-1; 9 bases align to TRBD1. The V and J ends lost 0 bases and 3 bases, in that order; junction bases with no gene match: 5. CDR3 length: 16 amino acids. Germline V gene data show CDR1 as MNHNS and CDR2 as SASEGT. CDR3 DNA: TGTGCCAGCAGTGAAGCGGCGGGACAGGGTCACACTGAAGCTTTCTTT. It encodes CASSEAAGQGHTEAFF.

Of note for this clone: The sample holds other DNA sequences that translate to the same CDR3. This rearrangement joins TRBV6-5 to TRBJ2-7, with 11 nucleotides matching TRBD2. J gave up 0 bases and V 4 bases, and 2 bases lay outside the gene matches. Germline V gives CDR1 MNHEY, CDR2 SVGAGI. This CDR3 has 15 amino acids. The CDR3 coding sequence is TGTGCCAGCAGTTCTCTAGCGGGAGGCTCCTACGAGCAGTACTTC. Translation gives CASSSLAGGSYEQYF.

The chain combines TRBV30 with TRBJ1-6, with a possible D match to TRBD1 (5 bases). The ends were cut back, 0 bases at V and 6 bases at J, with 9 bases in the middle. The CDR3 is made up of 14 amino acids. Germline lookup yields CDR1 GTSNPN and CDR2 SVGIG (reference sequence). The CDR3 sequence: CAWSVGHGNSPLHF. The CDR3 DNA reads TGTGCCTGGAGTGTGGGGCACGGTAATTCACCCCTCCACTTT.

DNA of the CDR3: TGTGCCAGCAGTTTTGTTGGGCAGGGACACAACCAAGAGACCCAGTACTTC. Protein: CASSFVGQGHNQETQYF. The chain has TRBV25-1 and TRBJ2-5, with D perhaps matching TRBD1 (6 bases). The CDR3 has 17 residues. Germline CDR1 MGHDK, CDR2 SYGVNS. Trimming removed 5 bases at V and 0 bases at J, with 19 bases between.